The 9 T cell receptor beta chains below were found in one sample sequenced in a study of metastatic and nonmetastatic thyroid tumors (dated by TCRdb to about 2020). The library was obtained by PCR. Sequencing relied on an Illumina HiSeq 4000. The raw public data were reprocessed by TCRdb itself: fastp quality trimming at Q25, MiXCR clonotype calling, in-frame beta chains only. For this sample there are 34,000 or so clones; roughly 15% appear just once. The ten most abundant clones make up under 3.5% of the sample. Before undergoing thyroid surgery, none of the patients had been given any kind of treatment. The sample was blood. All receptors derive from a female donor with papillary thyroid cancer or a benign thyroid nodule (not recorded which). Some clones in this sample may be carry-over from other donors' samples.

In this sample, this clone turned up a few times. The chain combines TRBV28 with TRBJ1-5; D possibly corresponds to TRBD1 (6 bases). The germline gives CDR1 MDHEN, CDR2 SYDVKM. V lost 10 bases to trimming and J lost 0 bases, with 22 bases between them. The CDR3 is 17 residues long. The CDR3 bases are TGTGCCATCCAAGGTCAGGGGACGGTATCTAGCAATCAGCCCCAGCATTTT. It is translated as CAIQGQGTVSSNQPQHF.

This clone was observed at least ten times. The chain has TRBV3-1 and TRBJ2-7; 7 bases agree with TRBD2. The germline gives CDR1 LGHDT, CDR2 YNNKEL (reference sequence). J gave up 7 bases and V 3 bases, and 18 bases lay outside the gene matches. This CDR3 has 17 amino acids. The CDR3 is CASSQTPAWAGVGEQYF. The CDR3 bases are TGTGCCAGCAGCCAGACCCCCGCCTGGGCGGGAGTAGGTGAGCAGTACTTC.

This clone has at least ten counts. Other DNA sequences in this sample translate to the same CDR3. V is TRBV25-1 and J is TRBJ2-7; TRBD2 matches 10 bases. J was trimmed by 0 bases and V by 4 bases; bases with no gene match: 6. This CDR3 is 16 amino acids long. CDR1 and CDR2 (germline): MGHDK, SYGVNS. This CDR3 reads CASSGGLAVSSYEQYF. CDR3 DNA: TGTGCCAGCAGTGGCGGACTAGCGGTTAGCTCCTACGAGCAGTACTTC.

At least ten counts were recorded for this clone. The sample has other DNA sequences that encode this CDR3 too. V is TRBV6-1 and J is TRBJ2-3, with TRBD2 identical over 11 bases. Trimming took 11 bases from V and 6 from J; bases not matched to a gene: 10. CDR1 and CDR2 from the germline V gene are MNHNS and SASEGT. CDR3 length equals 14 residues. Here the CDR3 reads CAGGTSGAGDTQYF. CDR3 nucleotide sequence: TGTGCCGGGGGGACTAGCGGAGCCGGGGATACGCAGTATTTT.

Ten or more counts support this clone. The chain combines TRBV2 with TRBJ2-5; 7 positions match TRBD2. CDR1 is SNHLY and CDR2 is FYNNEI in the germline V gene. The CDR3 is 12 amino acids. V lost 10 bases, J lost 4 bases, and 6 bases stayed unmatched. The CDR3 nucleotides read TGTGCCATGGGCTGGGGGGGAGAGACCCAGTACTTC. Translation gives CAMGWGGETQYF.

This clone has a handful of counts. The CDR3 region is CASRGCLGIDEQYF. The CDR3 region has the DNA TGTGCCAGCAGGGGTTGCTTAGGAATTGACGAGCAGTACTTC. The chain uses TRBV2 and TRBJ2-7; D ambiguous. This CDR3 is 14 amino acids long. CDR1 SNHLY and CDR2 FYNNEI come from the germline V gene. V was shortened by 6 bases and J by 5 bases, with 17 bases between the two germline ends.

This clone was detected ten times or more. The chain employs TRBV6-1 and TRBJ2-3, with TRBD2 identical over 9 bases. The CDR3 runs to 14 residues. V shed 7 bases, J shed 3 bases, and the junction held 5 bases outside the gene matches. From germline, CDR1 is MNHNS and CDR2 SASEGT. The CDR3 DNA sequence: TGTGCCAGCATTGGCGGGAGGGAAACAGATACGCAGTATTTT. This gives the protein CASIGGRETDTQYF.

This clone has a count of ten or more. The chain uses TRBV6-5 and TRBJ1-2, with 7 bases lining up with TRBD1. The germline V gene encodes CDR1 MNHEY and CDR2 SVGAGI. CDR3 length equals 17 residues. The V and J ends lost 4 bases and 5 bases, in that order; junction bases with no gene match: 16. CDR3 in amino acids: CASSSSPQRQGRYGYTF. The CDR3 DNA is TGTGCCAGCAGTTCCTCACCCCAACGACAGGGACGGTATGGCTACACCTTC.

In its sample, this clone was seen many times. The chain combines TRBV27 with TRBJ2-5, with TRBD2 matching 9 bases. CDR3 length: 18 residues. V shed 2 bases, J shed 5 bases, and the junction held 15 bases outside the gene matches. Germline V gene sequence: CDR1 MNHEY, CDR2 SMNVEV (reference sequence). CDR3 in amino acids: CASSLTRLAGSRRETQYF. CDR3 sequence (DNA): TGTGCCAGCAGTTTAACTCGGCTAGCGGGGAGCCGTAGGGAGACCCAGTACTTC.